These T cell receptor beta chains were read from a single sample in a study of T cell changes during pregnancy in multiple sclerosis. Profiling relied on immunoSEQ multiplex PCR, and the TCRdb table lists in-frame clones only, not all of them. The profile shows 85,000 to 110,000 clones, roughly 92% of them singletons. The specimen was peripheral blood, collected after pregnancy. These receptors all come from a female donor with multiple sclerosis, enrolled in a pregnancy study. The CDR3 runs from the conserved cysteine through the conserved F or W. A D gene is named only where the DNA matches it firmly. Where a row states a size, it is once, few, many or the class of an expanded clone; other rows omit it.

cdr3_aa cdr3_nt v_call clone_size j_call d_call
CASRGTGDTEAFF TGTGCCAGCAGGGGGACAGGGGACACTGAAGCTTTCTTT TRBV27 NA TRBJ1-1 TRBD1
CASRQGNTGELFF TGTGCCAGCAGACAGGGGAACACCGGGGAGCTGTTTTTT TRBV9 NA TRBJ2-2 NA
CASRGGYNEQFF TGTGCCAGCAGGGGGGGGTACAATGAGCAGTTCTTC TRBV27 NA TRBJ2-1 TRBD2
CAGSEDRGLRQPQHF TGTGCCGGTTCCGAGGACAGGGGCTTACGGCAGCCCCAGCATTTT TRBV28 NA TRBJ1-5 TRBD1
CASSPPTGINTEAFF TGTGCCAGCAGCCCTCCGACAGGGATAAACACTGAAGCTTTCTTT TRBV7-2 NA TRBJ1-1 TRBD1
CASSLHGGNTIYF TGTGCCAGCAGTCTCCATGGCGGAAACACCATATATTTT TRBV6-5 NA TRBJ1-3 NA
CASSLLQGPDTQYF TGTGCCAGCAGCTTACTACAGGGCCCAGATACGCAGTATTTT TRBV7-9 NA TRBJ2-3 NA
CASSRSSSPLHF TGTGCCAGCAGCCGTTCCTCTTCACCCCTCCACTTT TRBV2 few TRBJ1-6 NA
CASLTRPLTQSGLSNEQFF TGCGCCAGCCTCACTAGGCCTCTTACTCAGAGTGGGCTTTCGAATGAGCAGTTCTTC TRBV10-1 NA TRBJ2-1 NA
CASTPGPDRSYNEQFF TGCGCCAGCACCCCTGGGCCGGACAGATCCTACAATGAGCAGTTCTTC TRBV5-1 NA TRBJ2-1 NA
CASSVRSFGQGASGNTIYF TGTGCCAGCAGCGTCCGTAGTTTCGGACAGGGAGCCTCTGGAAACACCATATATTTT TRBV9 NA TRBJ1-3 TRBD1
CASSWEGLDNEQFF TGTGCCAGCAGCTGGGAGGGTTTAGACAATGAGCAGTTCTTC TRBV7-2 NA TRBJ2-1 TRBD2
CASSAQGGGTPGKTQYF TGTGCCAGCAGTGCACAGGGGGGTGGGACACCTGGAAAGACCCAGTACTTC TRBV28 NA TRBJ2-5 TRBD1
CASSQEGLAETQYF TGCGCCAGCAGCCAAGAAGGACTAGCGGAGACCCAGTACTTC TRBV4-1 NA TRBJ2-5 TRBD2
CASSSMEPRVGYGYTF TGTGCCAGCAGCTCGATGGAGCCGAGGGTGGGCTATGGCTACACCTTC TRBV11-2 NA TRBJ1-2 NA
CAISPTGNYGYTF TGTGCCATCAGTCCGACAGGGAACTATGGCTACACCTTC TRBV10-3 NA TRBJ1-2 TRBD1
CASSPRQGADEKLFF TGTGCCAGCTCACCCCGGCAGGGGGCGGATGAAAAACTGTTTTTT TRBV18 NA TRBJ1-4 TRBD1
CASSEANPPAGDEQFF TGTGCCAGCAGTGAAGCAAACCCGCCGGCGGGCGATGAGCAGTTCTTC TRBV2 NA TRBJ2-1 NA
CSALGTDTQYF TGCAGTGCACTGGGCACAGATACGCAGTATTTT TRBV20-1 NA TRBJ2-3 NA
CASSRDRDYNEQFF TGTGCCAGCAGTCGGGACAGGGACTACAATGAGCAGTTCTTC TRBV6-1 NA TRBJ2-1 TRBD1
CASSSYFGGITNEKLFF TGTGCCAGCAGCTCCTATTTCGGGGGGATTACTAATGAAAAACTGTTTTTT TRBV7-9 NA TRBJ1-4 NA
CATSRDRANTEAFF TGTGCCACCAGCAGAGACAGGGCGAACACTGAAGCTTTCTTT TRBV15 NA TRBJ1-1 NA
CASSSSTGKNYGYTF TGTGCCAGCAGCTCCTCGACAGGAAAGAACTATGGCTACACCTTC TRBV7-2 NA TRBJ1-2 NA
CASSLSIFRGPTGELFF TGCGCCAGCAGCCTAAGTATCTTCAGGGGCCCTACCGGGGAGCTGTTTTTT TRBV4-1 NA TRBJ2-2 NA
CASSGGLAGRTDTQYF TGTGCCAGCAGCGGCGGACTAGCGGGGAGGACAGATACGCAGTATTTT TRBV4-2 NA TRBJ2-3 TRBD2
CASSQVPGAKEKLFF TGCGCCAGCAGCCAAGTGCCAGGGGCGAAGGAAAAACTGTTTTTT TRBV4-1 NA TRBJ1-4 NA
CASKGVSYEQYF TGTGCCAGCAAGGGGGTTTCCTACGAGCAGTACTTC TRBV6-5 NA TRBJ2-7 NA